The rows below give T cell receptor beta chains drawn from one sample of a study of T cell changes during pregnancy in multiple sclerosis. Measured with immunoSEQ multiplex PCR; TCRdb has only the in-frame clones, and not every one. The profile covers under 25,000 clones, with about nine tenths appearing a single time and less than 15% taken by the ten largest. Material: CD8+ T cells from peripheral blood mononuclear cells, obtained in the first trimester of pregnancy. Receptors originate from a female donor in good health, enrolled as a control in a pregnancy study. Each CDR3 is given with its conserved first and last residue. D genes are given only for firm matches. Size is stated for part of the rows, as once, few or many counts, or as a class when the clone is expanded.

j_call v_call d_call clone_size cdr3_aa cdr3_nt
TRBJ1-4 TRBV14 NA NA CASSPRGFATNEKLFF TGTGCCAGCAGCCCGCGGGGTTTTGCAACTAATGAAAAACTGTTTTTT
TRBJ2-3 TRBV6-4 TRBD1 few CASSDSGTGGDTQYF TGTGCCAGCAGTGACTCCGGGACAGGGGGGGATACGCAGTATTTT
TRBJ2-2 TRBV19 TRBD2 once CASIWREGTGELFF TGTGCCAGTATTTGGCGGGAGGGCACCGGGGAGCTGTTTTTT
TRBJ2-1 TRBV7-9 TRBD2 NA CASRGLAGYNEQFF TGTGCCAGCAGAGGACTAGCGGGATACAATGAGCAGTTCTTC
TRBJ2-3 TRBV4-1 TRBD2 NA CASSQVSGGVDTQYF TGCGCCAGCAGCCAGGTTAGCGGGGGGGTAGATACGCAGTATTTT
TRBJ1-1 TRBV28 NA NA CASTAGWGNTEAFF TGTGCCAGCACCGCGGGCTGGGGGAACACTGAAGCTTTCTTT
TRBJ1-1 TRBV7-8 NA NA CASSPPGDQGAFF TGTGCCAGCAGCCCCCCAGGGGACCAGGGAGCTTTCTTT
TRBJ2-7 TRBV10-3 TRBD2 NA CAISESGGDSSYEQYF TGTGCCATCAGTGAGTCGGGGGGGGACTCCTCCTACGAGCAGTACTTC
TRBJ2-1 TRBV27 TRBD2 once CASSGLAGGLEQFF TGTGCCAGCAGCGGACTAGCGGGAGGTCTTGAGCAGTTCTTC
TRBJ2-7 TRBV5-1 NA NA CASTLRDEQYF TGCGCCAGCACCCTTCGGGACGAGCAGTACTTC
TRBJ1-6 TRBV6-5 NA NA CASSYSRWPGSPLHF TGTGCCAGCAGTTACTCAAGGTGGCCGGGTTCACCCCTCCACTTT
TRBJ2-7 TRBV7-9 NA NA CASSFHVGGLASYEQYF TGTGCCAGCAGCTTTCATGTTGGGGGACTGGCCTCCTACGAGCAGTACTTC
TRBJ2-7 TRBV4-2 NA few CASSQEHATSYEQYF TGTGCCAGCAGCCAAGAACACGCCACCTCCTACGAGCAGTACTTC
TRBJ1-1 TRBV4-3 NA once CASSQDISSGREAFF TGCGCCAGCAGCCAAGATATTAGTAGCGGCAGGGAAGCTTTCTTT
TRBJ1-1 TRBV4-1 NA NA CASSQEQRQTNEAFF TGCGCCAGCAGCCAAGAACAGAGACAAACAAATGAAGCTTTCTTT
TRBJ2-7 TRBV19 NA medium-sized CASRSPGVKEQYF TGTGCCAGTAGGTCCCCGGGAGTGAAGGAGCAGTACTTC